Listed below are T cell receptor beta chains from one sample, sequenced in a study of Tregs in tolerant kidney transplant recipients. This table comes from immunoSEQ multiplex PCR, and its TCRdb copy is limited to in-frame clones, with some not included. The repertoire consists of some 62,000 clones, with more than 95% occurring once and the leading ten covering 0.34%. The source was Tregs from blood, collected before the transplant. Receptors were obtained from a human donor who received a combined kidney and bone marrow transplant. Both conserved end residues are part of each CDR3. The D gene is left open where the match is weak. Clone size is given for some rows only: seen once, a few or many times, or a class if the clone is expanded.

clone size: -; J gene: TRBJ1-2; V gene: TRBV10-3; D gene: -; CDR3 DNA: TGTGCCATCAGTGAGTCGGTCCAGTACACCTTC; CDR3 protein: CAISESVQYTF
clone size: -; J gene: TRBJ1-2; V gene: TRBV10-3; D gene: TRBD1; CDR3 DNA: TGTGCCATCACAATGACAGGGGGCTATGGCTACACCTTC; CDR3 protein: CAITMTGGYGYTF
clone size: -; J gene: TRBJ2-7; V gene: TRBV23-1; D gene: TRBD1; CDR3 DNA: TGCGCCAGCAGTCAACCCGGGACAGTACCCTACGAGCAGTACTTC; CDR3 protein: CASSQPGTVPYEQYF
clone size: few; J gene: TRBJ1-5; V gene: TRBV28; D gene: -; CDR3 DNA: TGTGCCAGCTCAAGGGAGAATCAGCCCCAGCATTTT; CDR3 protein: CASSRENQPQHF
clone size: -; J gene: TRBJ2-2; V gene: TRBV11-3; D gene: TRBD1; CDR3 DNA: TGTGCCAGCAGGAGTATAAGACAGGGAAGAGGGGAGCTGTTTTTT; CDR3 protein: CASRSIRQGRGELFF
clone size: -; J gene: TRBJ1-3; V gene: TRBV7-3; D gene: TRBD1; CDR3 DNA: TGTGCCAGCAGCACGGGCGGAAGATTGGGACAGACAGGAAACACCATATATTTT; CDR3 protein: CASSTGGRLGQTGNTIYF
clone size: -; J gene: TRBJ1-4; V gene: TRBV9; D gene: -; CDR3 DNA: TGTGCCAGCAGCGTAGATCGGGGTTGGACTAATGAAAAACTGTTTTTT; CDR3 protein: CASSVDRGWTNEKLFF
clone size: -; J gene: TRBJ2-2; V gene: TRBV5-5; D gene: TRBD2; CDR3 DNA: TGTGCCAGCAGCTTGGCCCTACTAGCGGGAGCTGCCGGGGAGCTGTTTTTT; CDR3 protein: CASSLALLAGAAGELFF
clone size: -; J gene: TRBJ2-7; V gene: TRBV5-4; D gene: TRBD2; CDR3 DNA: TGTGCCAGCAGCTCGCCGACTAGCGGGAGGGGCGAGCAGTACTTC; CDR3 protein: CASSSPTSGRGEQYF
clone size: -; J gene: TRBJ2-3; V gene: TRBV21-1; D gene: -; CDR3 DNA: TGTGCCAGCAGCAAAGCGACTACGTACCCGAGCACAGATACGCAGTATTTT; CDR3 protein: CASSKATTYPSTDTQYF
clone size: -; J gene: TRBJ1-1; V gene: TRBV6-6; D gene: -; CDR3 DNA: TGTGCCAGCAGACTCACAGGGACGTGGACTGAAGCTTTCTTT; CDR3 protein: CASRLTGTWTEAFF
clone size: -; J gene: TRBJ2-7; V gene: TRBV18; D gene: -; CDR3 DNA: TGTGCCAGCTCACCCCAACCCTTGACAAGTTCCTACGAGCAGTACTTC; CDR3 protein: CASSPQPLTSSYEQYF
clone size: -; J gene: TRBJ2-7; V gene: TRBV4-2; D gene: -; CDR3 DNA: TGTGCCAGCAGCCAAGCGGCGGGCTCCTACGAGCAGTACTTC; CDR3 protein: CASSQAAGSYEQYF
clone size: -; J gene: TRBJ2-6; V gene: TRBV19; D gene: -; CDR3 DNA: TGTGCCAGTAGTATCGGCAGGGACTGGGCCAACGTCCTGACTTTC; CDR3 protein: CASSIGRDWANVLTF
clone size: once; J gene: TRBJ2-1; V gene: TRBV10-3; D gene: -; CDR3 DNA: TGTGCCATCAGTGGGGCTAGCCGGGGCTACAATGAGCAGTTCTTC; CDR3 protein: CAISGASRGYNEQFF
clone size: -; J gene: TRBJ2-1; V gene: TRBV10-3; D gene: TRBD2; CDR3 DNA: TGTGCCATCAGTGGTAAGACTAGCGGGGGGCGAGATAGCTCCTACAATGAGCAGTTCTTC; CDR3 protein: CAISGKTSGGRDSSYNEQFF
clone size: -; J gene: TRBJ1-1; V gene: TRBV11-3; D gene: TRBD1; CDR3 DNA: TGTGCCAGCAGCCCGGGACAGCCCGGATTAGTCACTGAAGCTTTCTTT; CDR3 protein: CASSPGQPGLVTEAFF
clone size: -; J gene: TRBJ2-5; V gene: TRBV28; D gene: TRBD1; CDR3 DNA: TGTGCCAGCAGTCGAGGACAGGGCAAGACCCAGTACTTC; CDR3 protein: CASSRGQGKTQYF
clone size: -; J gene: TRBJ2-5; V gene: TRBV7-2; D gene: TRBD2; CDR3 DNA: TGTGCCAGCAGCCCAAATCCGGGACTAGCGGGAGGGCGGGAGACCCAGTACTTC; CDR3 protein: CASSPNPGLAGGRETQYF
clone size: -; J gene: TRBJ2-5; V gene: TRBV11-3; D gene: -; CDR3 DNA: TGTGCCAGCAGCTTAGGGGGGGACAGCGAGACCCAGTACTTC; CDR3 protein: CASSLGGDSETQYF
clone size: -; J gene: TRBJ1-5; V gene: TRBV2; D gene: -; CDR3 DNA: TGTGCCAGCAACCGAGATAGCAATCAGCCCCAGCATTTT; CDR3 protein: CASNRDSNQPQHF
clone size: -; J gene: TRBJ1-6; V gene: TRBV25-1; D gene: -; CDR3 DNA: TGTGCCAGCAGTGCCTACCTGGGGGGTCAATCACCCCTCCACTTT; CDR3 protein: CASSAYLGGQSPLHF
clone size: -; J gene: TRBJ1-1; V gene: TRBV7-3; D gene: -; CDR3 DNA: TGTGCCAGCAGCACGACAGTTAAGTCTGAAGCTTTCTTT; CDR3 protein: CASSTTVKSEAFF
clone size: -; J gene: TRBJ2-7; V gene: TRBV6-5; D gene: TRBD2; CDR3 DNA: TGTGCCAGCAGTTACTCGCTAGCGGGAGTACTCGAGCAGTACTTC; CDR3 protein: CASSYSLAGVLEQYF
clone size: -; J gene: TRBJ2-7; V gene: TRBV30; D gene: -; CDR3 DNA: TGTGCCTGCGGAGCCTTCTACGAGCAGTACTTC; CDR3 protein: CACGAFYEQYF
clone size: -; J gene: TRBJ2-5; V gene: TRBV29-1; D gene: TRBD1; CDR3 DNA: TGCAGCGCGCGGGACAGGGCTGAGACCCAGTACTTC; CDR3 protein: CSARDRAETQYF
clone size: -; J gene: TRBJ1-2; V gene: TRBV5-1; D gene: -; CDR3 DNA: TGCGCCAGCAGAGGCATCCCAGGAGGGGTTAATGGCTACACCTTC; CDR3 protein: CASRGIPGGVNGYTF
clone size: -; J gene: TRBJ2-1; V gene: TRBV7-6; D gene: TRBD2; CDR3 DNA: TGTGCCAGCAGCCGGACCCGGGGGGGCGGCTCCTACAATGAGCAGTTCTTC; CDR3 protein: CASSRTRGGGSYNEQFF
clone size: -; J gene: TRBJ2-5; V gene: TRBV5-1; D gene: TRBD2; CDR3 DNA: TGCGCCAGCAGCTTGGGGAGCGGGAGGTTCTCCTTGAGCTACCAAGAGACCCAGTACTTC; CDR3 protein: CASSLGSGRFSLSYQETQYF
clone size: -; J gene: TRBJ2-2; V gene: TRBV4-1; D gene: TRBD1; CDR3 DNA: TGCGCCAGCGGACCCGGGACAGGAATTCCCGGGGAGCTGTTTTTT; CDR3 protein: CASGPGTGIPGELFF
clone size: -; J gene: TRBJ2-4; V gene: TRBV13; D gene: -; CDR3 DNA: TGTGCCAGCAGCTTACTCGGGCAGGGTCTTGCCAAAAACATTCAGTACTTC; CDR3 protein: CASSLLGQGLAKNIQYF
clone size: -; J gene: TRBJ2-3; V gene: TRBV9; D gene: -; CDR3 DNA: TGTGCCAGCAGCCGACAGGACACAGATACGCAGTATTTT; CDR3 protein: CASSRQDTDTQYF
clone size: -; J gene: TRBJ2-1; V gene: TRBV11-3; D gene: -; CDR3 DNA: TGTGCCAGCAGCTTCGACACCCCCGATGAGCAGTTCTTC; CDR3 protein: CASSFDTPDEQFF
clone size: -; J gene: TRBJ1-1; V gene: TRBV11-2; D gene: TRBD1; CDR3 DNA: TGTGCCAGCAGCTCCCGGGACAGGGGCACTGAAGCTTTCTTT; CDR3 protein: CASSSRDRGTEAFF
clone size: -; J gene: TRBJ1-4; V gene: TRBV7-9; D gene: -; CDR3 DNA: TGTGCCAGCAGCTTGGGTCCTAGTGAAAAACTGTTTTTT; CDR3 protein: CASSLGPSEKLFF
clone size: -; J gene: TRBJ2-1; V gene: TRBV30; D gene: -; CDR3 DNA: TGTGCCTACTTCCGCACAGGGAGAGTTGTGAGCTCCTACAATGAGCAGTTCTTC; CDR3 protein: CAYFRTGRVVSSYNEQFF
clone size: -; J gene: TRBJ2-1; V gene: TRBV5-1; D gene: -; CDR3 DNA: TGCGCCAGCAGCTTGGGCAAAAACACGAAATCCTACAATGAGCAGTTCTTC; CDR3 protein: CASSLGKNTKSYNEQFF
clone size: -; J gene: TRBJ2-5; V gene: TRBV6-6; D gene: TRBD2; CDR3 DNA: TGTGCCAGCAGAACTAGCGGTATCCAAGAGACCCAGTACTTC; CDR3 protein: CASRTSGIQETQYF
clone size: -; J gene: TRBJ2-5; V gene: TRBV30; D gene: -; CDR3 DNA: TGTGCCTGGAGTGTACTTAAGGAGAGAGAGACCCAGTACTTC; CDR3 protein: CAWSVLKERETQYF